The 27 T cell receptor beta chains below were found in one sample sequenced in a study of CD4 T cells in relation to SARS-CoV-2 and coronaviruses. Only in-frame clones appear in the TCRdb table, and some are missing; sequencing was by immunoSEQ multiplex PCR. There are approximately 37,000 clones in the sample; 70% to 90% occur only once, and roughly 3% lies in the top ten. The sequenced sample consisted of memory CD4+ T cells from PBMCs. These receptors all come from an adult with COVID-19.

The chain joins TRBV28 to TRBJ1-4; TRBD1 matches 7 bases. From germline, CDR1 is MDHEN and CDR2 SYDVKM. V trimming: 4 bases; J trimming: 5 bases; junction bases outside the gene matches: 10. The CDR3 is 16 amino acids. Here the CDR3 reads CASSSKRRGVNEKLFF. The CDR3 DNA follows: TGTGCCAGCAGTTCTAAACGCAGGGGGGTCAATGAAAAACTGTTTTTT. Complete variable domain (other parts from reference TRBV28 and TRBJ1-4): DVKVTQSSRYLVKRTGEKVFLECVQDMDHENMFWYRQDPGLGLRLIYFSYDVKMKEKGDIPEGYSVSREKKERFSLILESASTNQTSMYLCASSSKRRGVNEKLFFGSGTQLSVL.

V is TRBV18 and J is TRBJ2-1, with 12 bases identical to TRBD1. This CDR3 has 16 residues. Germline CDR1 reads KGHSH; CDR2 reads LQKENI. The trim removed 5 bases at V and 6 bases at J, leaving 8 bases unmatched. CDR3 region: CASSTGTGGARNEQFF. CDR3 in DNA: TGTGCCAGCTCAACGGGGACAGGGGGCGCGCGCAATGAGCAGTTCTTC.

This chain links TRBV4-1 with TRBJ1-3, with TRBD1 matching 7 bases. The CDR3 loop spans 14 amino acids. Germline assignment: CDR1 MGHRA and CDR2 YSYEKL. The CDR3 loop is CASRGTASGNTIYF. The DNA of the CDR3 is TGCGCGTCGCGTGGGACAGCCTCTGGAAACACCATATATTTT.

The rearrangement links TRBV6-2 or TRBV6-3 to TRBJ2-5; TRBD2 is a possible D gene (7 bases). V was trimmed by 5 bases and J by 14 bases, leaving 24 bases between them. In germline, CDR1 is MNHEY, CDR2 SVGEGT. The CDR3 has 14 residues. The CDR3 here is CASSKPPGGGRTYF. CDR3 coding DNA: TGTGCCAGCAGTAAACCGCCTGGGGGCGGGAGAACCTACTTC.

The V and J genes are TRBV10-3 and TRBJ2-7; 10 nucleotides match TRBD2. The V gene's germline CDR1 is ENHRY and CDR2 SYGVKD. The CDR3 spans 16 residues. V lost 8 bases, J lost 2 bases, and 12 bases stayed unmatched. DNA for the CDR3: TGTGCCATCTCGGCGGGACTAGCGTCCCTCCCCTACGAGCAGTACTTC. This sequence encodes CAISAGLASLPYEQYF.

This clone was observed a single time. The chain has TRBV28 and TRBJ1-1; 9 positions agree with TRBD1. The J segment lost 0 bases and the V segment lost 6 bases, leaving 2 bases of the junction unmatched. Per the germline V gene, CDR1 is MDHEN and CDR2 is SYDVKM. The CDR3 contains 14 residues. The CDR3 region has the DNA TGTGCCAGCAGGACAGGGGGTATGAACACTGAAGCTTTCTTT. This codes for CASRTGGMNTEAFF. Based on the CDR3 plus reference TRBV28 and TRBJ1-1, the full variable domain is DVKVTQSSRYLVKRTGEKVFLECVQDMDHENMFWYRQDPGLGLRLIYFSYDVKMKEKGDIPEGYSVSREKKERFSLILESASTNQTSMYLCASRTGGMNTEAFFGQGTRLTVV.

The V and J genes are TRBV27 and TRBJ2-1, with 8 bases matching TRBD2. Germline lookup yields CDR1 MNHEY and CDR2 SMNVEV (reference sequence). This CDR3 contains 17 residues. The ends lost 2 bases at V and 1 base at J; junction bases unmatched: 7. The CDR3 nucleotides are TGTGCCAGCAGTTTAACCGAGCGGGAGCTTTCCTACAATGAGCAGTTCTTC. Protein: CASSLTERELSYNEQFF.

The CDR3 nucleotides are TGTGCCAGCAGCTCCGATAGCAATCAGCCCCAGCATTTT. This translates into CASSSDSNQPQHF. The chain employs TRBV7-6 and TRBJ1-5; D unresolved. The CDR3 consists of 13 residues. Germline CDR1 and CDR2: SGHVS and FNYEAQ. Trimming took 4 bases from V and 0 from J, leaving 4 bases between them.

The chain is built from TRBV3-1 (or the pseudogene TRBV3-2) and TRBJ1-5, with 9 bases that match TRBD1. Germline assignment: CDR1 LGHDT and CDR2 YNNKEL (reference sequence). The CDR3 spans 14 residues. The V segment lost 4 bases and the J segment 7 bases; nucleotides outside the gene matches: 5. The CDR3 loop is CASSRQGVRQPQHF. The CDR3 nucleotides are TGTGCCAGCAGCCGACAGGGGGTTAGGCAGCCCCAGCATTTT.

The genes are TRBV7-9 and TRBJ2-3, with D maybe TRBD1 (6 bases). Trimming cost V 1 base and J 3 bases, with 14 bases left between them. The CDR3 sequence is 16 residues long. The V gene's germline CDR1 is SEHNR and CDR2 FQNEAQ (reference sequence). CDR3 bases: TGTGCCAGCAGCTTAGTTATACAGGGCCTAACAGATACGCAGTATTTT. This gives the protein CASSLVIQGLTDTQYF.

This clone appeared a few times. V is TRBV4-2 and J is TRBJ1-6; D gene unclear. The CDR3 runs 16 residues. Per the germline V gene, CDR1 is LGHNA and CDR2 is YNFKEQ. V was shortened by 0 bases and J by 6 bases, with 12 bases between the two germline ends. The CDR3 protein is CASSQDDVGGNSPLHF. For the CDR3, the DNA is TGTGCCAGCAGCCAAGATGATGTGGGAGGTAATTCACCCCTCCACTTT.

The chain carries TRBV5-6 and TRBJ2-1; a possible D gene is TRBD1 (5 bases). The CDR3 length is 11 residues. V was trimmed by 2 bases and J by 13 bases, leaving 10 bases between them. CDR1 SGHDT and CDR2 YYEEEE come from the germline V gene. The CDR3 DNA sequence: TGTGCCAGCAGCTTTATGACAGAACAGTTCTTC. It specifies CASSFMTEQFF.

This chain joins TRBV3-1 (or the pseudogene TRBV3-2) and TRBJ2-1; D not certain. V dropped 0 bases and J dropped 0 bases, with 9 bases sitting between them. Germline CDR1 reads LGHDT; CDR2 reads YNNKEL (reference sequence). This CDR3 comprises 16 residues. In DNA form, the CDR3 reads TGTGCCAGCAGCCAAGAAGCTAGGCGCTCCTACAATGAGCAGTTCTTC. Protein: CASSQEARRSYNEQFF.

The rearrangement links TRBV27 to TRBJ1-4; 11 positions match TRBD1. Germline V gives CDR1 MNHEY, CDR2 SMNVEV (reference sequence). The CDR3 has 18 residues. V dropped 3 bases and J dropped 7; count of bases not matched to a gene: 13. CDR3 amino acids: CASSLTGTGGRWSEKLFF. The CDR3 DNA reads TGTGCCAGCAGTTTGACCGGGACAGGGGGTAGATGGAGTGAAAAACTGTTTTTT.

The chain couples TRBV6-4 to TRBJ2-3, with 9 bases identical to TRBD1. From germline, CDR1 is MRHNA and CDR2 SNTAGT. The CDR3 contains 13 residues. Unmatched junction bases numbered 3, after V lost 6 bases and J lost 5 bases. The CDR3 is CASSGQGRDTQYF. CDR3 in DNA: TGTGCCAGCAGCGGACAGGGGCGAGATACGCAGTATTTT.

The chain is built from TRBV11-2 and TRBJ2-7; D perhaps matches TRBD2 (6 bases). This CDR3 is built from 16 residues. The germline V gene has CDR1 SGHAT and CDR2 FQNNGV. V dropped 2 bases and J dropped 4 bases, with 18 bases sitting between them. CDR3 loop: CASSLTSSGDSYEQYF. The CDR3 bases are TGTGCCAGCAGCTTAACGTCCTCGGGGGATAGTTACGAGCAGTACTTC.

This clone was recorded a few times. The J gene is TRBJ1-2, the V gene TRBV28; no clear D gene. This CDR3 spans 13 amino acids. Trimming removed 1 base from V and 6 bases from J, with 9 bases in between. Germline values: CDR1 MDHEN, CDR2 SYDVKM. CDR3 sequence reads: CASSLSGEHGYTF. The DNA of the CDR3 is TGTGCCAGCAGTTTATCCGGGGAACATGGCTACACCTTC.

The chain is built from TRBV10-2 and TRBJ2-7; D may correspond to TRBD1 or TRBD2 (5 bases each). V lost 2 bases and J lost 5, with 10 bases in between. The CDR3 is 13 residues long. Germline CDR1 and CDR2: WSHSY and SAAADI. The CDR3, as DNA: TGCGCCAGCAGTGAGACTAGGGGAAACGAGCAGTACTTC. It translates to CASSETRGNEQYF.

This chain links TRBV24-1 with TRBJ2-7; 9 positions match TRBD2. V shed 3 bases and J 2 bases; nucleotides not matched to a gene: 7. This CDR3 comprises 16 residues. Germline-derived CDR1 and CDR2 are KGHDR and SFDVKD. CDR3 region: CATSDRSSGNPYEQYF. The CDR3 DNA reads TGTGCCACCAGTGATAGATCTAGCGGGAACCCCTACGAGCAGTACTTC.

In nucleotides, the CDR3 is TGTGCCAGCAGCTCCCGGGTCTACGAGCAGTACTTC. Amino acids: CASSSRVYEQYF. The chain uses TRBV7-9 and TRBJ2-7; D unresolved. The V and J ends lost 4 bases and 3 bases respectively, with 7 bases between them. Germline CDR1 and CDR2: SEHNR and FQNEAQ (reference sequence). There are 12 residues in the CDR3.

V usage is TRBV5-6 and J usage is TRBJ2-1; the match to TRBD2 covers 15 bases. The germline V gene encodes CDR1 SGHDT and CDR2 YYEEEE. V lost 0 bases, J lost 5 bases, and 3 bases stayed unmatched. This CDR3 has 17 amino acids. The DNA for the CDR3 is TGTGCCAGCAGCTTGGGGACTAGCGGGAGGGCCCACAATGAGCAGTTCTTC. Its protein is CASSLGTSGRAHNEQFF.

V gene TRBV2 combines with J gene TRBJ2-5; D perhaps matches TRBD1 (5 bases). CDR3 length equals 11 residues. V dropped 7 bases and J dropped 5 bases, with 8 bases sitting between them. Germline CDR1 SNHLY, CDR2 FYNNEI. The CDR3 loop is CASMTAETQYF. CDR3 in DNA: TGTGCCAGCATGACAGCGGAGACCCAGTACTTC.

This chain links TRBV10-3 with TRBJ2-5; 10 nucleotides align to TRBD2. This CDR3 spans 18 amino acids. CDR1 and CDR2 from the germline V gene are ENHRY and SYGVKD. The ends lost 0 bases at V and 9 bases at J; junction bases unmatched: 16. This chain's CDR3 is CAISESKVRLAGASAQYF. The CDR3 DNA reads TGTGCCATCAGTGAGTCGAAGGTTCGGCTAGCGGGGGCATCGGCCCAGTACTTC.

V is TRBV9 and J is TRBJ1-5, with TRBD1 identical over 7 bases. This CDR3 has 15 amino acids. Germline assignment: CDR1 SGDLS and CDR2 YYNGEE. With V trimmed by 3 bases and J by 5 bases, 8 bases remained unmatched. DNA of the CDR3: TGTGCCAGCAGCGCCGAGGGACAGACAGATCAGCCCCAGCATTTT. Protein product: CASSAEGQTDQPQHF.

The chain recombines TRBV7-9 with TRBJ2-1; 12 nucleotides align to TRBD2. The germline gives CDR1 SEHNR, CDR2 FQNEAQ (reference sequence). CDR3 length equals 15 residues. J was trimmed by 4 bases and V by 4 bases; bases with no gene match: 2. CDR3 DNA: TGTGCCAGCAGCTCTAGCGGGAGGGCATACAATGAGCAGTTCTTC. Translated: CASSSSGRAYNEQFF. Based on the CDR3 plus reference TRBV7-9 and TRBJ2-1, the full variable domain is DTGVSQNPRHKITKRGQNVTFRCDPISEHNRLYWYRQTLGQGPEFLTYFQNEAQLEKSRLLSDRFSAERPKGSFSTLEIQRTEQGDSAMYLCASSSSGRAYNEQFFGPGTRLTVL.

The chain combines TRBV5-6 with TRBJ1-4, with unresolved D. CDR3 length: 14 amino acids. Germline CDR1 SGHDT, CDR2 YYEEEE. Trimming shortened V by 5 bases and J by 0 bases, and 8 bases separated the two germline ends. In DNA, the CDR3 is TGTGCCAGCAGTTACAGCGCAACTAATGAAAAACTGTTTTTT. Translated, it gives CASSYSATNEKLFF. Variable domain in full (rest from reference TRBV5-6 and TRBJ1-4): DAGVTQSPTHLIKTRGQQVTLRCSPKSGHDTVSWYQQALGQGPQFIFQYYEEEERQRGNFPDRFSGHQFPNYSSELNVNALLLGDSALYLCASSYSATNEKLFFGSGTQLSVL.

CDR3 nucleotide sequence: TGTGCCAGCAGTGAGATCGGCGGAGGATATGGCTACACCTTC. This encodes CASSEIGGGYGYTF. The chain employs TRBV2 and TRBJ1-2; D is undetermined. The CDR3 consists of 14 residues. Per the germline V gene, CDR1 is SNHLY and CDR2 is FYNNEI. The V gene lost 3 bases and the J gene lost 5 bases, with 13 bases spanning the gap.